This record covers a single TCR beta chain. Its antigen remains undetermined. Base qualities are not recorded, but no much larger clone differs from it by a single base. The data belong to a study of T cell responses to AZD1222 COVID-19 vaccine (dated by TCRdb to the early 2020s). General notes on the study: Because spike-specific TCR depth and breadth did not differ between the two schedules, AZD1222 recipients who got a second dose at roughly 4 weeks were pooled with those who got a second dose at roughly 12 weeks. TCR sequencing covered roughly 230 trial participants: 207 given two doses of AZD1222 and 26 given two doses of MenACWY control vaccine. Trial participants were enrolled by age into subgroups of 18-55, 56-69 and 70-plus years, and about 150, 27 and 61 TCR-sequenced participants, respectively, were included in these subgroups. What the work shows at the level of the full study, not this receptor alone: Participants were mostly white British and included more females than males, and it was suggested by the authors that clonal diversity may have been underestimated. Reportedly, almost half of the unique spike-specific TCRs recognized epitopes lying outside the regions that are mutated in the B.1.351 and B.1.1.7 variants. In the small 56-69-year group, the increase in depth fell short of significance, most likely because of low power. Conclusions about previously exposed vaccinees are limited, since just a handful of AZD1222 recipients were seropositive for SARS-CoV-2 at baseline. No day 14 peak-response samples were available, so repertoires were characterized only after the peak T cell response. After two AZD1222 doses, both the breadth and the depth of spike-specific TCRs were significantly higher than at day 0 and than in MenACWY recipients. CD4 TCRs associated with the vaccine covered the entire spike protein, and the dominant responses were in regions 160-218 and 743-854.

The CDR3 regions of human TCRbeta chains were analyzed by immunosequencing. As for the original processing: Repertoire TCRs were checked for matches against a reference library of SARS-CoV-2-specific TCRs that had been generated using the MIRA antigen-specificity platform. Breadth meant the fraction of unique TCRs that were SARS-CoV-2-associated, whereas depth meant the fraction of total T cells that were SARS-CoV-2-associated. Using the MIRA data, every spike-specific TCR was mapped to the spike region that the TCR reacted to and assigned to either a CD4 or a CD8 class. Log10-transformed breadth and depth values were compared by one-way ANOVA with Sidak's multiple comparisons tests. TCRdb re-hosts the immuneACCESS table, in-frame sequences only. Its copies lack some clones; in the studies checked, an unresolved V gene accounts for under half of them, and the cause for the rest is not known. Clone size and the V and J calls come from that table; the DNA yielded D and trimming. This sample is represented by 68,000 or so clones; about three quarters of them were singletons. The ten largest account for 9% to 14% of the sample.

The sample's time point, from its label and the paper: baseline before first vaccination. The vaccinee samples were drawn from two UK trials, COV001 and COV002, one of which was a single-blind randomized controlled phase 2/3 trial testing AZD1222 (ChAdOx1 nCoV-19) in healthy adults. Trial participant PBMC samples were collected at day 0 and day 28 after the second dose for TCRbeta chain sequencing. This clonotype originated in an adult in good health. The sequenced sample was peripheral blood, obtained on day 0 of AZD1222 vaccination.

The CDR3 amino acid sequence is: CASSQEPGGTSAFF. The DNA reads as follows: TGCGCCAGCAGCCAGGAGCCCGGAGGGACTAGCGCGTTCTTC. The chain links TRBV4-3 with TRBJ2-1, and TRBD2 matches 10 of the central bases. Relative to germline, V is missing 3 bases and J is missing 15 bases, with 11 bases of the junction outside any gene match. From the cysteine through the phenylalanine, the CDR3 covers 14 amino acids. The entry retains the CDR3 DNA only, 42 bases that are in frame from base 1. CDR1 and CDR2, per the germline V gene, are LGHNA and YSLEER.